These 30 T cell receptor beta chains originate from one sample sequenced in a study of identical twins. MiXCR, applied by TCRdb to the 5' RACE reads, yields one record per CDR3 protein. This table has roughly 570,000 distinct CDR3 sequences, more than 9% appearing once. This sample was shared with a second study, whose subject was yellow fever vaccine responses in identical twins.

The sample taken for sequencing was PBMCs. Receptors originate from a woman between 18 and 30 years old in good health.

The gene calls are TRBV5-6 and TRBJ2-5; a possible D gene is TRBD2 (6 bases). This CDR3 has 17 amino acids. V was pared by 4 bases and J by 1 base, with 20 bases between. The germline V gene encodes CDR1 SGHDT and CDR2 YYEEEE. The CDR3 DNA reads as TGTGCCAGCAGCCTATATGGGACTTCGACAGCCCAAGAGACCCAGTACTTC. Translated, it gives CASSLYGTSTAQETQYF.

V and J are TRBV3-1 and TRBJ2-4; TRBD2 matches 10 bases. Unmatched junction bases numbered 8, after V lost 4 bases and J lost 11 bases. CDR3 length: 14 residues. Germline loops: CDR1 LGHDT, CDR2 YNNKEL (reference sequence). CDR3 region: CASSPLAGASVQYF. For the CDR3, the DNA is TGTGCCAGCAGCCCCCTAGCGGGAGCGTCCGTTCAGTACTTC.

The genes are TRBV4-3 and TRBJ2-2; a weak D match, TRBD2 (5 bases). The germline V gene encodes CDR1 LGHNA and CDR2 YSLEER. The CDR3 sequence is 14 residues long. Trimming took 0 bases from V and 5 from J, leaving 7 bases between them. CDR3 in amino acids: CASSQDDYTGELFF. CDR3 in DNA: TGCGCCAGCAGCCAAGATGACTATACCGGGGAGCTGTTTTTT.

In this sample, this clonotype turned up a few times. Being one base from a much bigger clone, this may be a read error. This chain uses TRBV9 with TRBJ2-1; unclear D gene. V lost 0 bases and J lost 6, with 4 bases in between. In germline, CDR1 is SGDLS, CDR2 YYNGEE. The CDR3 runs to 12 residues. The CDR3 DNA is TGTGCCAGCAGCGTAGGGAGCAATGAGCAGTTCTTC. Its protein is CASSVGSNEQFF.

This clonotype was observed many times. J is TRBJ2-1 and V is TRBV4-2; the D is unclear. Germline V gene data show CDR1 as LGHNA and CDR2 as YNFKEQ. The CDR3 covers 13 residues. Between the trimmed V and J ends, which lost 0 bases and 9 bases, there was a span of 9 bases. The CDR3 sequence is CASSQESHPEQFF. The CDR3 DNA sequence: TGTGCCAGCAGCCAAGAGTCCCACCCTGAGCAGTTCTTC.

There are a few counts of this clonotype. The gene calls are TRBV5-1 and TRBJ2-3; D is perhaps TRBD2 (7 bases). CDR3 length: 13 amino acids. Germline V lookup: CDR1 SGHRS, CDR2 YFSETQ. Deletions cut 5 bases from V and 5 bases from J, with 12 bases between. CDR3 amino acids: CASRDGGLDTQYF. The DNA of the CDR3 is TGCGCCAGCAGAGACGGGGGGCTAGATACGCAGTATTTT.

CDR3 amino acids: CSSGQGFGSYNEQFF. CDR3 nucleotides: TGCAGCTCTGGACAGGGATTCGGCTCCTACAATGAGCAGTTCTTC. The rearrangement joins TRBV29-1 to TRBJ2-1; 8 nucleotides line up with TRBD1. CDR1 SQVTM and CDR2 ANQGSEA come from the germline V gene. The junction had 9 bases not matched to a gene; V was cut back by 8 bases and J by 0 bases. This CDR3 has 15 amino acids.

This clonotype appeared many times. The rearrangement joins TRBV29-1 to TRBJ2-4; the D gene is possibly TRBD1 (7 bases). The CDR3 runs to 12 residues. CDR1 SQVTM and CDR2 ANQGSEA come from the germline V gene. DNA of the CDR3: TGCAGTTCGGAGGGGGCCAAGGGCATTCAGTACTTC. Protein product: CSSEGAKGIQYF.

There are a few counts of this clonotype. CDR3 DNA sequence: TGTGCCAGCAGCTTAGAGGGGACAGTACCGGCGGGGGAACTGTTTTTT. Protein product: CASSLEGTVPAGELFF. The genes are TRBV7-9 and TRBJ1-4; 7 bases map to TRBD1. The CDR3 contains 16 residues. The germline gives CDR1 SEHNR, CDR2 FQNEAQ (reference sequence). The V gene end was trimmed by 1 base and the J gene end by 12 bases; junction bases not matched to a gene: 14. Looking up the rest from reference TRBV7-9 and TRBJ1-4 gives the full variable domain: DTGVSQNPRHKITKRGQNVTFRCDPISEHNRLYWYRQTLGQGPEFLTYFQNEAQLEKSRLLSDRFSAERPKGSFSTLEIQRTEQGDSAMYLCASSLEGTVPAGELFFGSGTQLSVL.

This clonotype was picked up many times. CDR3 region: CAWSVLRGDTQYF. For the CDR3, the DNA is TGTGCCTGGAGTGTACTTCGCGGGGATACGCAGTATTTT. The chain links TRBV30 to TRBJ2-3, with a weak D call TRBD2 (5 bases). Trimming shortened V by 0 bases and J by 6 bases, and 10 bases separated the two germline ends. Germline values: CDR1 GTSNPN, CDR2 SVGIG (reference sequence). This CDR3 is built from 13 residues.

This clonotype was seen at least ten times. The chain carries TRBV7-9 and TRBJ1-4; D is ambiguous. Germline assignment: CDR1 SEHNR and CDR2 FQNEAQ (reference sequence). Trimming took 5 bases from V and 8 from J, leaving 15 bases between them. CDR3 length equals 14 residues. The CDR3 loop reads CASSPAGIGEKLFF. For the CDR3, the DNA is TGTGCCAGCAGCCCGGCCGGGATCGGGGAAAAACTGTTTTTT.

The chain carries TRBV9 and TRBJ1-1; 11 nucleotides align to TRBD1. The CDR3 loop spans 15 amino acids. Germline-derived CDR1 and CDR2 are SGDLS and YYNGEE. V was clipped by 0 bases and J by 4 bases; unmatched bases: 2. CDR3 amino acids: CASSVVGTGGTEAFF. The CDR3 DNA reads as TGTGCCAGCAGCGTAGTGGGGACAGGGGGCACTGAAGCTTTCTTT.

The gene calls are TRBV29-1 and TRBJ2-7; TRBD2 aligns across 7 bases. Germline trimming cut 4 bases from V and 7 bases from J; bases unmatched to any gene: 4. The CDR3 extends over 11 amino acids. Germline V CDR1 and CDR2: SQVTM, ANQGSEA. The CDR3 reads CSVGGGLEQYF. CDR3 bases: TGCAGCGTTGGGGGGGGATTGGAGCAGTACTTC.

V gene TRBV5-1 combines with J gene TRBJ2-5; perhaps D is TRBD1 or TRBD2 (6 bases each). Between the trimmed V and J ends, which lost 5 bases and 8 bases, there was a span of 16 bases. This CDR3 is 13 amino acids long. The V gene's germline CDR1 is SGHRS and CDR2 YFSETQ. Here the CDR3 DNA reads TGCGCCAGCAGTCTGGAGGGGGTGGTCACCCAGTACTTC. The encoded protein is CASSLEGVVTQYF.

J is TRBJ2-1 and V is TRBV6-2 or TRBV6-3, with no clear D. Trimming left V 8 bases short and J 7 bases short, with 12 bases between. The length of the CDR3 is 12 residues. Looked up from germline, CDR1 is MNHEY and CDR2 is SVGEGT. CDR3 protein: CASGLGQNEQFF. DNA for the CDR3: TGTGCCAGCGGGCTAGGGCAGAATGAGCAGTTCTTC.

The chain has TRBV29-1 and TRBJ2-7; a weak D match, TRBD2 (6 bases). Germline V gene data show CDR1 as SQVTM and CDR2 as ANQGSEA. Trimming removed 7 bases at V and 7 bases at J, with 17 bases between. This CDR3 contains 12 residues. CDR3 nucleotide sequence: TGCAGCGCTAGTAGGAGGGGCGGAGAGCAGTACTTC. Its protein is CSASRRGGEQYF.

This clonotype appeared a few times. The chain carries TRBV2 and TRBJ2-5; 11 bases fit TRBD2. This CDR3 comprises 15 residues. Germline loops: CDR1 SNHLY, CDR2 FYNNEI. The V gene end was trimmed by 5 bases and the J gene end by 6 bases; junction bases not matched to a gene: 8. CDR3 protein: CASSQLAGEGKTQYF. CDR3 nucleotide sequence: TGTGCCAGCAGTCAACTAGCGGGAGAAGGAAAGACCCAGTACTTC.

This clonotype was observed a handful of times. The rearrangement uses TRBV2 and TRBJ2-7; 8 nucleotides line up with TRBD1. Germline CDR1 SNHLY, CDR2 FYNNEI. With V trimmed by 4 bases and J by 7 bases, 21 bases remained unmatched. The CDR3 is 18 amino acids. The CDR3 is CASSAHELLGTGGKEQYF. The CDR3 coding sequence is TGTGCCAGCAGTGCTCACGAGCTACTCGGGACAGGTGGTAAAGAGCAGTACTTC.

V is TRBV7-2 and J is TRBJ2-2, with 7 bases matching TRBD1. Germline CDR1 and CDR2: SGHTA and FQGNSA. The CDR3 contains 14 residues. The ends lost 5 bases at V and 4 bases at J; junction bases unmatched: 4. In DNA form, the CDR3 reads TGTGCCAGCAGCGTAAACAGGGGCACCGGGGAGCTGTTTTTT. Translation: CASSVNRGTGELFF.

This clonotype was observed a few times. The gene calls are TRBV5-1 and TRBJ2-3; D gene ambiguous. Trimming took 6 bases from V and 1 from J, leaving 18 bases between them. Germline V lookup: CDR1 SGHRS, CDR2 YFSETQ. The CDR3 contains 16 residues. The CDR3: CASTTQPPIGTDTQYF. The CDR3 DNA follows: TGCGCCAGCACCACACAACCCCCGATCGGCACAGATACGCAGTATTTT.

This clonotype has more than one count but fewer than ten. The chain is built from TRBV4-3 and TRBJ2-1, with TRBD2 identical over 11 bases. V gave up 4 bases and J gave up 2 bases; unmatched junction bases: 7. The CDR3 has 17 residues. Germline values: CDR1 LGHNA, CDR2 YSLEER. CDR3 residues: CASSLDSSGRPYNEQFF. CDR3 DNA: TGCGCCAGCAGCCTCGATTCTAGCGGGAGGCCCTACAATGAGCAGTTCTTC.

The V call is TRBV12-3 or TRBV12-4, the J call TRBJ1-1, with TRBD1 identical over 10 bases. V was clipped by 5 bases and J by 1 base; unmatched bases: 4. The CDR3 is 15 residues long. In DNA form, the CDR3 reads TGTGCCAGCAGTAGACAGGGGGCATCGAACACTGAAGCTTTCTTT. Translated, it gives CASSRQGASNTEAFF.

This chain connects TRBV7-6 to TRBJ2-1, with 7 positions matching TRBD1. The CDR3 spans 16 residues. CDR1 is SGHVS and CDR2 is FNYEAQ in the germline V gene. Germline trimming cut 1 base from V and 1 base from J; bases unmatched to any gene: 4. The CDR3 DNA is TGTGCCAGCAGCTTAGTTGGGACAGAGTCCTACAATGAGCAGTTCTTC. It encodes CASSLVGTESYNEQFF. The variable domain in full, with the rest retrieved from reference TRBV7-6 and TRBJ2-1, is GAGVSQSPRYKVTKRGQDVALRCDPISGHVSLYWYRQALGQGPEFLTYFNYEAQQDKSGLPNDRFSAERPEGSISTLTIQRTEQRDSAMYRCASSLVGTESYNEQFFGPGTRLTVL.

The genes are TRBV28 and TRBJ1-4; D uncertain. V lost 6 bases and J 2 bases, leaving 13 bases between the germline ends. Germline lookup yields CDR1 MDHEN and CDR2 SYDVKM. CDR3 length: 15 amino acids. The CDR3, as DNA: TGTGCCAGCAGATCGATGGGGAGGACTAATGAAAAACTGTTTTTT. It yields the protein CASRSMGRTNEKLFF. The full variable domain, with the rest looked up from reference TRBV28 and TRBJ1-4, is DVKVTQSSRYLVKRTGEKVFLECVQDMDHENMFWYRQDPGLGLRLIYFSYDVKMKEKGDIPEGYSVSREKKERFSLILESASTNQTSMYLCASRSMGRTNEKLFFGSGTQLSVL.

Ten or more counts support this clonotype. The chain links TRBV11-1 to TRBJ2-6, with D possibly matching TRBD1 (6 bases). In germline, CDR1 is SGHAT, CDR2 FQDESV (reference sequence). The CDR3 extends over 18 amino acids. V shed 3 bases and J shed 3 bases, with 18 bases lying between them. The CDR3 is CASSFLQGPSSGANVLTF. The CDR3 DNA reads as TGTGCCAGCAGCTTCCTGCAGGGGCCGTCTAGTGGGGCCAACGTCCTGACTTTC.

This clonotype has a handful of counts. The chain couples TRBV27 to TRBJ2-3; D is unclear. CDR1 and CDR2 (germline): MNHEY, SMNVEV (reference sequence). Trimming pared 8 bases from V and 8 bases from J, leaving 17 bases between. This CDR3 has 13 residues. In DNA form, the CDR3 reads TGTGCCAGCTATCTAAATCCATCCGGTACGCAGTATTTT. Translating gives CASYLNPSGTQYF.

The chain is built from TRBV5-6 and TRBJ2-1; 12 nucleotides match TRBD2. J lost 5 bases, V lost 3 bases, and 15 bases had no gene match. The CDR3 extends over 19 amino acids. CDR1 is SGHDT and CDR2 is YYEEEE in the germline V gene. This CDR3 is CASSSSLAGGTFRDNEQFF. For the CDR3, the DNA is TGTGCCAGCAGCTCGTCACTAGCGGGGGGCACCTTTCGGGACAATGAGCAGTTCTTC.

The J gene is TRBJ2-5, the V gene TRBV28, with TRBD2 identical over 15 bases. Germline CDR1 and CDR2: MDHEN and SYDVKM. This CDR3 is built from 16 residues. V gave up 6 bases and J gave up 1 base; unmatched junction bases: 3. The CDR3 sequence is CASRLGLAGGQETQYF. CDR3 bases: TGTGCCAGCAGATTGGGACTAGCGGGGGGCCAAGAGACCCAGTACTTC.

V is TRBV4-1 and J is TRBJ2-1; perhaps TRBD1 as D (5 bases). With 2 bases removed from V and 4 bases from J, the gap between germline ends came to 18 bases. CDR1 is MGHRA, CDR2 YSYEKL, per germline. This CDR3 region has 17 residues. The CDR3 spells CASSQPSQGAFYNEQFF. The CDR3 DNA reads as TGCGCCAGCAGCCAACCATCGCAGGGCGCGTTTTACAATGAGCAGTTCTTC.

This clonotype appeared a few times. The chain employs TRBV7-2 and TRBJ2-5; 10 bases are a match to TRBD2. The ends lost 0 bases at V and 1 base at J; junction bases unmatched: 5. CDR1 is SGHTA, CDR2 FQGNSA, per germline. The CDR3 is 17 amino acids. DNA for the CDR3: TGTGCCAGCAGCTTAGCGATAGCGGGGGGCATCCAAGAGACCCAGTACTTC. This encodes CASSLAIAGGIQETQYF.